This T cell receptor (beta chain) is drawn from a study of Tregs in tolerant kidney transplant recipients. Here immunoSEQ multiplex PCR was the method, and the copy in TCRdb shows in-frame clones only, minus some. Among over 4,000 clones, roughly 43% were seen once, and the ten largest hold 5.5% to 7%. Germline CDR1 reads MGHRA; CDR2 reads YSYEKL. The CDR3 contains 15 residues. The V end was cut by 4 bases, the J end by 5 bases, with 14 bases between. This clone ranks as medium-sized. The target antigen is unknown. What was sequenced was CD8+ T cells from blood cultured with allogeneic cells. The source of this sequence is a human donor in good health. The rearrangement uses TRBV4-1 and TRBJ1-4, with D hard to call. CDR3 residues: CASSPLLSSNEKLFF. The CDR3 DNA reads TGCGCCAGCAGCCCTCTTTTGAGTTCCAATGAAAAACTGTTTTTT.